This is a list of T cell receptor beta chains from one sample in a study of CD8 T cells in Susac syndrome. TCRdb ran MiXCR on the immunoSEQ multiplex PCR reads and lists one entry per CDR3 protein. This table has some 400,000 distinct CDR3 sequences, more than 80% appearing once. Sample: CD8+ T cells from PBMCs. These receptors all stem from a human donor with multiple sclerosis. Each CDR3 is given with its conserved first and last residue. The D gene is left open where the match is weak. Where a row states a size, it is once, few, many or the class of an expanded clone; other rows omit it.

clone size	V gene	D gene	J gene	CDR3 protein	CDR3 DNA
NA	TRBV29-1	NA	TRBJ1-2	CSVERGNGYTF	TGCAGCGTTGAAAGGGGAAATGGCTACACCTTC
few	TRBV20-1	TRBD1	TRBJ2-7	CIATDRITYEQYF	TGCATTGCTACGGACAGGATTACCTACGAGCAGTACTTC
once	TRBV2	NA	TRBJ1-5	CASRDGSERLNQPQHF	TGTGCCAGCCGCGACGGGTCAGAAAGATTGAATCAGCCCCAGCATTTT
NA	TRBV2	NA	TRBJ1-1	CASSEALQGGGRDEAFF	TGTGCCAGCAGTGAAGCGCTTCAGGGCGGGGGCCGTGATGAAGCTTTCTTT
NA	TRBV29-1	NA	TRBJ2-1	CSGDRSSYNEQFF	TGCAGCGGGGATCGTAGCTCCTACAATGAGCAGTTCTTC
NA	TRBV19	NA	TRBJ2-1	CASSMARRPVDNEQFF	TGTGCCAGTAGTATGGCACGGAGGCCCGTAGACAATGAGCAGTTCTTC
NA	TRBV7-9	NA	TRBJ2-5	CASSETGTKTQYF	TGTGCCAGCAGCGAGACCGGGACCAAAACCCAGTACTTC
NA	TRBV10-3	TRBD1	TRBJ2-7	CAVNRGQLSEQYF	TGTGCCGTCAACAGGGGACAGCTCTCCGAGCAGTACTTC
NA	TRBV4-2	NA	TRBJ2-1	CASSQDLSPSEQFF	TGTGCCAGCAGCCAAGATCTTAGCCCCTCAGAGCAGTTCTTC
NA	TRBV30	NA	TRBJ2-7	CAWSETGQRYF	TGTGCCTGGAGCGAAACAGGGCAACGGTACTTC
NA	TRBV20-1	TRBD2	TRBJ2-1	CSASGVIAGGPHNEQFF	TGCAGTGCTAGTGGGGTCATAGCGGGAGGGCCCCACAATGAGCAGTTCTTC
NA	TRBV6-1	NA	TRBJ1-2	CASSSGDLRRGYTF	TGTGCCAGCAGTTCCGGAGACCTTCGCCGTGGCTACACCTTC
NA	TRBV10-1	NA	TRBJ1-1	CASSVGYTEAFF	TGCGCCAGCAGTGTGGGGTACACTGAAGCTTTCTTT
once	TRBV24-1	TRBD1	TRBJ2-3	CATSSRDSPDTQYF	TGTGCCACCAGTTCGAGGGACAGCCCAGATACGCAGTATTTT
NA	TRBV11-2	NA	TRBJ2-7	CASSLEPIGTYEQYF	TGTGCCAGCAGCTTAGAGCCGATAGGGACCTACGAGCAGTACTTC
NA	TRBV5-1	NA	TRBJ2-7	CASSLAVNTYEQYF	TGCGCCAGCAGCTTGGCAGTCAACACCTACGAGCAGTACTTC
NA	TRBV10-1	NA	TRBJ2-7	CASNRAQMVYEQYF	TGCGCCAGCAACCGGGCCCAGATGGTATACGAGCAGTACTTC
NA	TRBV11-2	NA	TRBJ2-1	CASSLETLAVSYNEQFF	TGTGCCAGCAGCTTGGAAACCTTAGCGGTGTCCTACAATGAGCAGTTCTTC
NA	TRBV6-5	TRBD1	TRBJ2-2	CASSYSGTEDTGELFF	TGTGCCAGCAGTTATTCCGGGACAGAGGACACCGGGGAGCTGTTTTTT
few	TRBV7-2	NA	TRBJ2-7	CASSPESWNYYEQYF	TGTGCCAGCAGCCCCGAAAGCTGGAATTACTACGAGCAGTACTTC
NA	TRBV27	TRBD1	TRBJ2-7	CASSLSGQGSYNEQYF	TGTGCCAGCAGTTTATCCGGACAGGGAAGTTACAACGAGCAGTACTTC
NA	TRBV30	TRBD1	TRBJ1-1	CAWNSGTGNTEAFF	TGTGCCTGGAACTCCGGGACAGGGAACACTGAAGCTTTCTTT
NA	TRBV2	NA	TRBJ2-1	CASRSRTYNEQFF	TGTGCCAGCAGAAGCAGGACATACAATGAGCAGTTCTTC
NA	TRBV28	NA	TRBJ2-1	CASSRYRDTSSYNEQFF	TGTGCCAGCAGCCGATACCGGGACACGAGCTCCTACAATGAGCAGTTCTTC
NA	TRBV4-1	NA	TRBJ2-7	CASSREAQLPHEQYF	TGCGCCAGCAGCCGAGAGGCCCAGCTCCCCCACGAGCAGTACTTC
once	TRBV2	TRBD2	TRBJ2-1	CGSSDDSSGSRPDIYNEQFF	TGTGGCAGCAGTGATGATTCTAGCGGGAGCCGACCGGATATATACAATGAGCAGTTCTTC
NA	TRBV19	TRBD2	TRBJ2-1	CASRGGSASGSNEQFF	TGTGCCAGTAGGGGAGGGTCGGCTAGCGGGAGTAATGAGCAGTTCTTC
NA	TRBV6-6	TRBD2	TRBJ2-7	CASSSGLALSYEQYF	TGTGCCAGCAGTTCGGGACTAGCGCTTTCCTACGAGCAGTACTTC
NA	TRBV6-5	NA	TRBJ2-7	CATSPGTVAYEQYF	TGTGCCACCTCTCCCGGGACGGTGGCCTACGAGCAGTACTTC
NA	TRBV2	NA	TRBJ2-7	CASSEGGSIYEQYF	TGTGCCAGCAGTGAAGGGGGGTCGATCTACGAGCAGTACTTC
NA	TRBV27	NA	TRBJ1-2	CASSLHRQARYGYTF	TGTGCCAGCAGTCTCCATCGACAGGCGCGATATGGCTACACCTTC
NA	TRBV7-9	NA	TRBJ2-7	CASSLIRQATYEQYF	TGTGCCAGCAGCTTAATCAGACAGGCCACCTACGAGCAGTACTTC
NA	TRBV4-1	TRBD2	TRBJ2-7	CASSHRTSGDSYEQYF	TGCGCCAGCAGCCACCGGACTAGCGGGGATTCCTACGAGCAGTACTTC
NA	TRBV30	NA	TRBJ1-5	CAWGHDQPQHF	TGTGCCTGGGGTCACGATCAGCCCCAGCATTTT
NA	TRBV27	NA	TRBJ2-7	CASSSNCEQYF	TGTGCCAGCAGTTCAAACTGCGAGCAGTACTTC
NA	TRBV20-1	TRBD2	TRBJ2-3	CSATSGSGDTQYF	TGCAGTGCTACTAGCGGGAGTGGAGATACGCAGTATTTT
NA	TRBV11-2	NA	TRBJ2-1	CASSLFGSSYNEQFF	TGTGCCAGCAGCTTGTTCGGGAGCTCCTACAATGAGCAGTTCTTC
NA	TRBV30	NA	TRBJ2-3	CACLPSLDTQYF	TGTGCCTGCCTACCTTCGCTGGATACGCAGTATTTT
NA	TRBV4-1	TRBD1	TRBJ2-2	CASSQVGTAGELFF	TGCGCCAGCAGCCAAGTCGGGACAGCCGGGGAGCTGTTTTTT
NA	TRBV5-1	NA	TRBJ2-7	CASSLEGNYEQYF	TGCGCCAGCAGCTTGGAGGGGAACTACGAGCAGTACTTC
NA	TRBV19	NA	TRBJ2-7	CASSPPGSGYEQYF	TGTGCCAGTAGTCCCCCGGGCAGTGGGTACGAGCAGTACTTC
NA	TRBV5-6	TRBD1	TRBJ1-2	CASSLAQGGHYGYTF	TGTGCCAGCAGCTTGGCGCAGGGGGGACACTATGGCTACACCTTC
NA	TRBV12-3/TRBV12-4	TRBD1	TRBJ1-1	CASSLDWTGDLGAFF	TGTGCCAGCAGTTTAGACTGGACAGGGGATCTCGGAGCTTTCTTT
NA	TRBV7-6	TRBD2	TRBJ2-2	CASSLTSGGLNTGELFF	TGTGCCAGCAGCTTAACTAGCGGGGGATTGAACACCGGGGAGCTGTTTTTT
NA	TRBV6-1	NA	TRBJ2-7	CASSGEGDSYEQYF	TGTGCCAGCAGTGGAGAGGGGGATTCCTACGAGCAGTACTTC
once	TRBV29-1	NA	TRBJ1-1	CSVVGVNTEAFF	TGCAGCGTTGTAGGCGTGAACACTGAAGCTTTCTTT
NA	TRBV27	NA	TRBJ2-2	CASSALTGELFF	TGTGCCAGCAGTGCCCTTACCGGGGAGCTGTTTTTT
NA	TRBV12-3/TRBV12-4	NA	TRBJ2-1	CASSTTGTSGSIQFF	TGTGCCAGCAGTACTACCGGGACATCCGGTTCGATACAGTTCTTC
NA	TRBV29-1	NA	TRBJ2-7	CSVEGDRVNSYEQYF	TGCAGCGTTGAAGGCGACCGGGTCAACTCCTACGAGCAGTACTTC
NA	TRBV7-9	NA	TRBJ2-2	CASSLDLSPRELFF	TGTGCCAGCAGCTTAGATCTGTCTCCACGGGAGCTGTTTTTT
NA	TRBV29-1	NA	TRBJ1-2	CSAPGGRKGYTF	TGCAGCGCGCCAGGTGGGCGGAAAGGCTACACCTTC
once	TRBV6-5	TRBD2	TRBJ2-1	CASSYSSLAGVSMDEQFF	TGTGCCAGCAGTTACTCGTCCCTAGCGGGAGTCTCTATGGATGAGCAGTTCTTC